This T cell receptor (beta chain) emerged from a study of T cell changes during pregnancy in multiple sclerosis. The germline CDR1 and CDR2 sequences are MGHRA and YSYEKL. V shed 0 bases and J shed 0 bases, with 15 bases lying between them. This CDR3 is built from 17 residues. Assay used: immunoSEQ multiplex PCR; TCRdb lists only in-frame clones, some missing. Seen here are fewer than 75,000 clones, more than 85% observed once, and the top ten hold 5.3%. The chain has TRBV4-1 and TRBJ2-7, with D unresolved. The material sequenced was CD8+ T cells from peripheral blood mononuclear cells, taken before pregnancy. The TCR comes from a female donor with multiple sclerosis, enrolled in a pregnancy study. The CDR3 bases are TGCGCCAGCAGCCAAGATGTTGAGACAATTTACTCCTACGAGCAGTACTTC. Translation: CASSQDVETIYSYEQYF.